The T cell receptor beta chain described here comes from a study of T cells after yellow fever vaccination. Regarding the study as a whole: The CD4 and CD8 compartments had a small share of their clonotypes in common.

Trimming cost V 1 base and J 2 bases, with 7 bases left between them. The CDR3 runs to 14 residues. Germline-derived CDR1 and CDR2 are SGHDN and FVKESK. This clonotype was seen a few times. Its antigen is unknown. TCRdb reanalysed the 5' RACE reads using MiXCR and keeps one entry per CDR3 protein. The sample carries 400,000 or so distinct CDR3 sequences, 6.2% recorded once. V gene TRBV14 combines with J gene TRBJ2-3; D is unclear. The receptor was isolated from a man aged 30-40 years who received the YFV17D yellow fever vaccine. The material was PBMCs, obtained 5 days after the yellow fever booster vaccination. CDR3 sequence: CASSQVQYTDTQYF. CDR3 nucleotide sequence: TGTGCCAGCAGCCAAGTACAGTACACAGATACGCAGTATTTT.